This T cell receptor (beta chain) was sequenced in a study of blood T cell repertoires in COVID-19. Whole-study context: From the United States, Italy and Spain came samples of acute and convalescent COVID-19. T cells, B-cell-depleted T cells, or PBMCs provided the cDNA or gDNA that served as material.

This clone was seen a single time. This CDR3 region has 14 residues. The authors' processing: Reference gene primer amplification gave estimated nucleated cell counts. The protocol was immunoSEQ multiplex PCR, while the TCRdb copy is restricted to in-frame clones and leaves out a portion. V and J calls and clone size come straight from that table; D and trimming were deduced from the DNA. The sample lists roughly 43,000 clones; around 86% were seen once. The chain has TRBV21-1 and TRBJ2-5; the table's D call of TRBD1 was not tested on the DNA. TRBV21-1 is labeled a pseudogene. Input material: peripheral blood. The receptor was derived from a man in his sixties with active COVID-19. CDR3 nucleotide sequence: TGTGCCAGCATCTCACGGACACCCAAAGAGACCCAGTACTTC. Its translation is CASISRTPKETQYF.